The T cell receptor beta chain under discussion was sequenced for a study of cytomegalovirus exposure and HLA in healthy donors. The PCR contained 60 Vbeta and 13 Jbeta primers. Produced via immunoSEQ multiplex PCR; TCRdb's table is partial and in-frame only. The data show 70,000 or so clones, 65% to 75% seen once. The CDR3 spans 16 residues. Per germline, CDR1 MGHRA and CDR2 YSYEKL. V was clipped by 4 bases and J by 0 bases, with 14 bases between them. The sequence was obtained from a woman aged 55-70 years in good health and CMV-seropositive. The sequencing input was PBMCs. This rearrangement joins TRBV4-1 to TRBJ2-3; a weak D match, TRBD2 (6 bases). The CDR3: CASSPIGGLSTDTQYF. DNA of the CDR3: TGCGCCAGCAGCCCCATTGGGGGGTTAAGCACAGATACGCAGTATTTT.